The 22 T cell receptor beta chains below all came from one sample that was sequenced in a study of blood T cell repertoires in COVID-19. Using immunoSEQ multiplex PCR, the repertoire was profiled, and TCRdb retains in-frame clones only, with some absent. The table includes tens of thousands of clones, approximately 88% detected once. Material: peripheral blood. The source of these receptors is a human donor with active COVID-19. The donor label of this sample is uncertain.

The chain has TRBV27 and TRBJ2-1; 7 nucleotides match TRBD2. The CDR3 runs to 15 residues. J gave up 4 bases and V 5 bases, and 8 bases lay outside the gene matches. Per germline, CDR1 MNHEY and CDR2 SMNVEV (reference sequence). The CDR3 reads CASSAGLDAYNEQFF. The DNA for the CDR3 is TGTGCCAGCAGTGCAGGACTAGATGCTTACAATGAGCAGTTCTTC.

The V call is TRBV6-1, the J call TRBJ2-7, with 7 positions matching TRBD1. This CDR3 has 16 amino acids. Germline values: CDR1 MNHNS, CDR2 SASEGT. J lost 1 base, V lost 4 bases, and 10 bases had no gene match. CDR3 DNA sequence: TGTGCCAGCAGTGCAGCGACAGGGACCGTTTCCTACGAGCAGTACTTC. As protein: CASSAATGTVSYEQYF.

The chain combines TRBV28 with TRBJ2-7; possibly TRBD2 for D (6 bases). V lost 6 bases to trimming and J lost 6 bases, with 15 bases between them. CDR3 length equals 13 residues. CDR1 is MDHEN, CDR2 SYDVKM, per germline. In DNA form, the CDR3 reads TGTGCCAGCAGCCCCGGGGGAGCCTTCGAGCAGTACTTC. Its translation is CASSPGGAFEQYF.

Only one count was recorded for this clone. The V gene is TRBV2, the J gene TRBJ2-2, with TRBD1 as a possible D gene (6 bases). V was trimmed by 8 bases and J by 0 bases, leaving 13 bases between them. Germline CDR1 reads SNHLY; CDR2 reads FYNNEI. This CDR3 has 15 residues. The CDR3 DNA reads as TGTGCCAGCGCTCCTCGGACAGCGAACACCGGGGAGCTGTTTTTT. It is translated as CASAPRTANTGELFF. Supplemented by reference TRBV2 and TRBJ2-2, the full variable domain reads EPEVTQTPSHQVTQMGQEVILRCVPISNHLYFYWYRQILGQKVEFLVSFYNNEISEKSEIFDDQFSVERPDGSNFTLKIRSTKLEDSAMYFCASAPRTANTGELFFGEGSRLTVL.

This clone was detected once. The chain employs TRBV9 and TRBJ1-5; TRBD1 matches 7 bases. Trimming removed 3 bases from V and 7 bases from J; junction bases left unmatched: 10. The CDR3 runs 15 residues. Germline V CDR1 and CDR2: SGDLS, YYNGEE. The CDR3 loop reads CASSAPTTGYQPQHF. In DNA, the CDR3 is TGTGCCAGCAGCGCCCCGACGACAGGGTACCAGCCCCAGCATTTT.

The CDR3 here is CASSVNWIADTIYF. CDR3 bases: TGTGCCAGCAGTGTCAACTGGATTGCGGACACCATATATTTT. V and J are TRBV27 and TRBJ1-3; D unclear. Germline V gene data show CDR1 as MNHEY and CDR2 as SMNVEV (reference sequence). Trimming removed 5 bases at V and 8 bases at J, with 16 bases between. The CDR3 length is 14 residues.

The chain employs TRBV11-2 and TRBJ2-7; D is unclear. This CDR3 has 14 amino acids. Germline assignment: CDR1 SGHAT and CDR2 FQNNGV. V lost 0 bases and J 4 bases, leaving 10 bases between the germline ends. The CDR3: CASSLDPIFYEQYF. DNA for the CDR3: TGTGCCAGCAGCTTAGACCCTATTTTTTACGAGCAGTACTTC.

The chain uses TRBV28 and TRBJ2-1; D might be TRBD2 (5 bases). The CDR3 contains 17 residues. Between the trimmed V and J ends, which lost 5 bases and 0 bases, there was a span of 17 bases. Germline V CDR1 and CDR2: MDHEN, SYDVKM. In nucleotides, the CDR3 is TGTGCCAGCAGTCCCACCTCGGTGGGGAGCTCCTACAATGAGCAGTTCTTC. Its protein is CASSPTSVGSSYNEQFF.

The chain recombines TRBV2 with TRBJ1-3, with a possible D match to TRBD1 (5 bases). V dropped 1 base and J dropped 2 bases, with 9 bases sitting between them. The CDR3 length is 15 residues. Germline V gene sequence: CDR1 SNHLY, CDR2 FYNNEI. In nucleotides, the CDR3 is TGTGCCAGCAGTGAAGGGGGGGTTGCTGGAAACACCATATATTTT. It specifies CASSEGGVAGNTIYF. The variable domain in full, with the rest retrieved from reference TRBV2 and TRBJ1-3, is EPEVTQTPSHQVTQMGQEVILRCVPISNHLYFYWYRQILGQKVEFLVSFYNNEISEKSEIFDDQFSVERPDGSNFTLKIRSTKLEDSAMYFCASSEGGVAGNTIYFGEGSWLTVV.

This clone showed up many times. This rearrangement joins TRBV27 to TRBJ1-1; maybe TRBD1 (5 bases). Germline V gives CDR1 MNHEY, CDR2 SMNVEV (reference sequence). The CDR3 extends over 13 amino acids. Trimming took 3 bases from V and 1 from J, leaving 6 bases between them. Here the CDR3 DNA reads TGTGCCAGCAGTTTCGACAGGAACACTGAAGCTTTCTTT. It yields the protein CASSFDRNTEAFF.

The gene calls are TRBV12-3 or TRBV12-4 and TRBJ1-2; the D is unclear. Trimming removed 7 bases at V and 5 bases at J, with 11 bases between. The CDR3 spans 12 residues. Here the CDR3 reads CASNYDQYGYTF. The DNA for the CDR3 is TGTGCCAGCAACTATGACCAATATGGCTACACCTTC.

This rearrangement joins TRBV6-6 to TRBJ2-1; D might be TRBD1 (5 bases). V lost 0 bases to trimming and J lost 7 bases, with 16 bases between them. The CDR3 has 16 residues. CDR1 is MNHNY, CDR2 SVGAGI, per germline (reference sequence). DNA of the CDR3: TGTGCCAGCAGTTACTCGAACTCGAGGAGACAGAATGAGCAGTTCTTC. This encodes CASSYSNSRRQNEQFF.

The chain carries TRBV28 and TRBJ1-2; 8 nucleotides agree with TRBD1. Germline CDR1 reads MDHEN; CDR2 reads SYDVKM. Germline trimming cut 6 bases from V and 8 bases from J; bases unmatched to any gene: 8. The CDR3 is 13 residues long. This CDR3 is CASSLRGRGGYTF. For the CDR3, the DNA is TGTGCCAGCAGCCTCAGGGGGCGCGGGGGCTACACCTTC.

V is TRBV6-5 and J is TRBJ2-5; 7 bases match TRBD2. V lost 5 bases and J lost 5; bases outside the gene matches: 5. This CDR3 has 13 amino acids. CDR1 MNHEY and CDR2 SVGAGI come from the germline V gene. CDR3 DNA sequence: TGTGCCAGCAGTCGGAGGGGAGGGGAGACCCAGTACTTC. Protein sequence: CASSRRGGETQYF.

The rearrangement joins TRBV4-1 to TRBJ1-2, with TRBD1 matching 8 bases. The CDR3 covers 14 residues. Per germline, CDR1 MGHRA and CDR2 YSYEKL. V shed 1 base and J 7 bases; nucleotides not matched to a gene: 5. The CDR3, as DNA: TGCGCCAGCAGCCAAGTAGACAGGGGAGGTGGCTACACCTTC. Protein: CASSQVDRGGGYTF.

J is TRBJ1-1 and V is TRBV9, with 11 bases lining up with TRBD1. CDR1 and CDR2 from the germline V gene are SGDLS and YYNGEE. This CDR3 has 15 residues. V dropped 2 bases and J dropped 5; count of bases not matched to a gene: 5. The DNA for the CDR3 is TGTGCCAGCAGCGTCATGGGACAGGGGGGGACTGAAGCTTTCTTT. It encodes CASSVMGQGGTEAFF.

The V and J genes are TRBV7-9 and TRBJ1-2, with 8 bases aligning to TRBD1. CDR3 length: 15 residues. Germline V gene sequence: CDR1 SEHNR, CDR2 FQNEAQ (reference sequence). Trimming took 7 bases from V and 4 from J; bases not matched to a gene: 11. The CDR3 DNA follows: TGTGCCAGCAACAGGGGGACAGGTCCTCTCTATGGCTACACCTTC. Amino acid sequence: CASNRGTGPLYGYTF.

CDR3 residues: CASTNPTGVENTIYF. The CDR3 DNA sequence: TGTGCCAGCACCAACCCGACAGGGGTCGAGAACACCATATATTTT. V gene TRBV5-4 combines with J gene TRBJ1-3; 8 nucleotides agree with TRBD1. Germline V gives CDR1 SGHNT, CDR2 YYREEE (reference sequence). CDR3 length: 15 residues. V shed 6 bases, J shed 7 bases, and the junction held 12 bases outside the gene matches.

The chain combines TRBV6-5 with TRBJ2-1; TRBD2 matches 13 bases. CDR3 length: 15 amino acids. Trimming took 6 bases from V and 8 from J; bases not matched to a gene: 7. Per germline, CDR1 MNHEY and CDR2 SVGAGI. The chain's CDR3 is CASRRTSGGAYEQFF. The CDR3, as DNA: TGTGCCAGCAGGAGAACTAGCGGGGGGGCTTATGAGCAGTTCTTC.

The chain is built from TRBV25-1 and TRBJ2-7; D might be TRBD1 (5 bases). CDR1 and CDR2 from the germline V gene are MGHDK and SYGVNS. This CDR3 is built from 16 residues. V lost 1 base and J lost 2, with 15 bases in between. CDR3 sequence: CASSEFYSAGPYEQYF. The CDR3, as DNA: TGTGCCAGCAGTGAATTCTATTCGGCAGGGCCCTACGAGCAGTACTTC.

The rearrangement joins TRBV5-1 to TRBJ2-3; 10 bases agree with TRBD2. The CDR3 consists of 15 residues. Germline assignment: CDR1 SGHRS and CDR2 YFSETQ. With V trimmed by 7 bases and J by 3 bases, 8 bases remained unmatched. The CDR3 spells CASGPLAGETDTQYF. The CDR3 region has the DNA TGCGCCAGCGGCCCTCTAGCGGGAGAAACAGATACGCAGTATTTT.

The chain recombines TRBV18 with TRBJ2-7; 7 positions agree with TRBD2. This CDR3 region has 15 residues. V trimming: 3 bases; J trimming: 5 bases; junction bases outside the gene matches: 10. Germline CDR1 and CDR2: KGHSH and LQKENI. This CDR3 reads CASSPKRRTRDEQYF. The DNA of the CDR3 is TGTGCCAGCTCACCCAAACGTAGGACTAGGGACGAGCAGTACTTC.